This paragraph reports one TCR beta chain. Its specificity is unknown. This specimen belongs to a study of CXCR3-negative and CXCR3-positive naive CD8 T cells. Study context: The dataset comprises roughly 140 million TRB reads in total, with about 1.5 +/- 0.3 million reads per library.

Study-wide results and limits: Both naive subsets showed comparably high diversity, and memory CD8+ cells showed much lower diversity. The TRBV-TRBJ usage of naive CXCR3-negative and CXCR3-positive cells was similar, but that of memory cells differed. CXCR3-positive naive cells had TRB CDR3s that were more hydrophobic than CXCR3-negative naive cells had.

In preparing the TRB cDNA libraries, 5' RACE with UMI labels was used. For each CDR3 protein, TCRdb gives one entry from its re-call of the 5' RACE reads, without DNA. The sample table includes roughly 99,000 distinct CDR3 sequences. Germline lookup yields CDR1 SGHAT and CDR2 FQNNGV. This CDR3 has 13 amino acids. CD45RO-CCR7+CD27+CD95- characterized naive CD8+ T cells. The receptor was isolated from a human donor in good health. Some clones in this sample may be carry-over from other donors' samples. What was sequenced was naive CXCR3+ CD8+ T cells from blood. Subset reported: CD45RO-CCR7+CD27+CD95- naive CD8+ T cells expressing CXCR3 (TNR3+). The chain uses TRBV11-2 and TRBJ2-1; TCRdb selects TRBD1, and the lack of DNA leaves this call unchecked. The CDR3 is CASSLRAYNEQFF.